This T cell receptor beta chain was retrieved from a study of PD-1 blockade in mismatch repair-deficient tumors. General study points: After pembrolizumab, tumor-resident clones rose rapidly, then generally contracted before radiologic responses.

Of note for this clone: What it recognizes is unknown.

Trimming cost V 6 bases and J 5 bases, with 16 bases left between them. The CDR3 extends over 14 amino acids. CDR1 and CDR2 (germline): MNHNY, SVGAGI (reference sequence). Profiled with immunoSEQ multiplex PCR; TCRdb holds only in-frame clones, not every one. The sample carries around 38,000 clones, 70% to 80% recorded once. The chain is built from TRBV6-6 and TRBJ2-5, with D perhaps TRBD2 (5 bases). This TCR was sampled from an adult with mismatch repair-deficient cancer. This specimen was peripheral blood, taken 4 weeks after starting pembrolizumab. This CDR3 reads CASRAFGPGETQYF. The CDR3 DNA is TGTGCCAGCAGAGCTTTTGGGCCGGGGGAGACCCAGTACTTC.